These T cell receptor beta chains were read from a single sample in a study of OX40 agonist ivuxolimab in advanced cancers. Using immunoSEQ multiplex PCR, the repertoire was profiled, and TCRdb retains in-frame clones only, with some absent. Among 60,000 to 75,000 clones, 91% were seen once, and the ten largest hold 0.8% to 1.2%. Specimen: CD4+ or CD8+ T cells sorted from blood, collected in a trial of the OX40 agonist ivuxolimab. The receptor source for this set is an adult with an advanced solid tumor such as melanoma, head and neck, liver or kidney cancer. Both conserved end residues are part of each CDR3. A D gene is named only where the DNA matches it firmly. Clone size is shown for a subset of rows, as once, few, many or a class of expanded clone.

v_call	clone_size	j_call	d_call	cdr3_aa	cdr3_nt
TRBV6-5	.	TRBJ2-1	.	CASTTGSSYNEQFF	TGTGCCAGCACTACAGGGAGCTCCTACAATGAGCAGTTCTTC
TRBV19	.	TRBJ1-3	.	CASSIGGAGLSGNTIYF	TGTGCCAGTAGTATAGGAGGGGCAGGGCTCTCTGGAAACACCATATATTTT
TRBV5-4	.	TRBJ2-7	TRBD2	CASSLAGRYEQYF	TGTGCCAGCAGCTTAGCGGGAAGATACGAGCAGTACTTC
TRBV6-1	.	TRBJ2-3	TRBD1	CATGTGGDTDTQYF	TGTGCCACCGGGACAGGGGGCGACACAGATACGCAGTATTTT
TRBV7-9	.	TRBJ2-7	TRBD1	CASSPAATGGTLGRNEQYF	TGTGCCAGCTCCCCCGCGGCGACAGGGGGTACTCTTGGTAGGAACGAGCAGTACTTC
TRBV5-5	once	TRBJ2-1	TRBD1	CASSLGQGDYNEQFF	TGTGCCAGCAGCTTGGGACAGGGGGACTACAATGAGCAGTTCTTC
TRBV21-1	.	TRBJ2-7	.	CASSKQEGSPYEQYF	TGTGCCAGCAGCAAACAGGAGGGCTCCCCCTACGAGCAGTACTTC
TRBV11-2	.	TRBJ1-2	TRBD1	CASSLGQAYGYTF	TGTGCCAGCAGCTTGGGACAGGCCTATGGCTACACCTTC
TRBV7-3	.	TRBJ2-2	TRBD1	CASSRDRQGELFF	TGTGCCAGCAGCCGGGACAGGCAAGGGGAGCTGTTTTTT
TRBV7-9	.	TRBJ2-7	.	CASSVSGYEQYF	TGTGCCAGCAGTGTGAGTGGTTACGAGCAGTACTTC
TRBV18	few	TRBJ1-6	TRBD1	CASSPPEGQARSPLHF	TGTGCCAGCTCACCACCGGAGGGACAGGCGCGTTCACCCCTCCACTTT
TRBV19	.	TRBJ1-2	.	CASSRGRGDYGYTF	TGTGCCAGTAGTAGGGGAAGGGGCGACTATGGCTACACCTTC
TRBV6-5	.	TRBJ2-1	TRBD1	CASSYLRIDRVQFF	TGTGCCAGCAGTTACTTAAGGATTGACAGGGTACAGTTCTTC
TRBV5-1	.	TRBJ2-4	TRBD1	CASSHGQGKNIQYF	TGCGCCAGCAGCCATGGACAGGGGAAAAACATTCAGTACTTC
TRBV2	once	TRBJ2-2	TRBD2	CASSWAGLAGVQGVRELFF	TGTGCCAGCTCATGGGCAGGGCTAGCGGGGGTGCAAGGAGTCCGGGAGCTGTTTTTT
TRBV2	.	TRBJ2-7	.	CASSEAQGTKSEQYF	TGTGCCAGCAGTGAAGCTCAGGGGACTAAGAGCGAGCAGTACTTC
TRBV6-1	.	TRBJ2-2	.	CAATSHESGELFF	TGTGCCGCAACGTCACACGAATCCGGGGAGCTGTTTTTT
TRBV11-2	.	TRBJ2-7	.	CASSLVGQNEQYF	TGTGCCAGCAGCTTAGTCGGACAGAACGAGCAGTACTTC
TRBV18	.	TRBJ2-2	TRBD2	CASSPLPSGGTNTGELFF	TGTGCCAGCTCACCACTACCGTCGGGGGGGACGAACACCGGGGAGCTGTTTTTT
TRBV9	.	TRBJ1-5	.	CASSVGVGTYSNQPQHF	TGTGCCAGCAGCGTAGGTGTAGGGACCTATAGCAATCAGCCCCAGCATTTT
TRBV19	.	TRBJ1-3	.	CASSITGYTIYF	TGTGCCAGTAGTATAACAGGGTACACCATATATTTT
TRBV7-9	.	TRBJ2-1	TRBD1	CASSRRTGATEQFF	TGTGCCAGCAGCCGAAGGACAGGCGCAACCGAGCAGTTCTTC
TRBV5-1	.	TRBJ2-1	.	CASSFGLRDEQFF	TGCGCCAGCAGCTTCGGGCTTCGGGATGAGCAGTTCTTC
TRBV6-1	.	TRBJ1-6	.	CASSGGRDWSYNSPLHF	TGTGCCAGCAGTGGGGGACGGGATTGGTCCTATAATTCACCCCTCCACTTT
TRBV7-9	once	TRBJ2-3	.	CASSFQAGPPYF	TGTGCCAGCAGCTTTCAAGCGGGCCCTCCATATTTT
TRBV30	.	TRBJ2-3	TRBD2	CAWTGGGRGTDTQYF	TGTGCCTGGACCGGGGGAGGGAGAGGCACAGATACGCAGTATTTT
TRBV7-2	.	TRBJ1-1	.	CASSGRRLEAFF	TGTGCCAGCAGCGGGCGGCGCCTTGAAGCTTTCTTT
TRBV19	.	TRBJ2-5	TRBD1	CASSGTGQLVSQYF	TGTGCCAGTAGCGGGACAGGGCAATTAGTATCCCAGTACTTC
TRBV27	.	TRBJ1-2	.	CASSFIGDYGYTF	TGTGCCAGCAGTTTTATAGGTGACTATGGCTACACCTTC
TRBV7-7	once	TRBJ2-1	.	CASSPLAVTDEQFF	TGTGCTAGCAGCCCCCTTGCGGTTACGGATGAGCAGTTCTTC
TRBV11-3	.	TRBJ2-1	.	CASASRGADEQFF	TGTGCCAGCGCTTCTCGGGGGGCGGATGAGCAGTTCTTC